Sequencing of this T cell receptor beta chain was carried out in a study of identical twins. One entry per CDR3 protein, called by TCRdb with MiXCR from the 5' RACE reads. This table holds under 800,000 distinct CDR3 sequences, around 20% found once. Looked up from germline, CDR1 is MNHEY and CDR2 is SVGEGT. This CDR3 contains 12 residues. V gave up 11 bases and J gave up 3 bases; unmatched junction bases: 6. These sequences were also reported in another study, on T cells expressing NK-cell markers. That study adds: Among the eight sequenced donors, seven tested HCMV-seropositive and one tested seronegative.

The clonotype comes from a young woman in good health. V usage is TRBV6-2 or TRBV6-3 and J usage is TRBJ2-7; 8 nucleotides line up with TRBD2. The material sequenced was PBMCs. CDR3 sequence (DNA): TGTGCCTGCACCGGGGGGGTCTACGAGCAGTACTTC. Amino acid sequence: CACTGGVYEQYF.